This T cell receptor (beta chain) was profiled in a study of persistence of HIV-infected CD4 T cells. The immunoSEQ assay was version 4, run in survey mode. Method: immunoSEQ multiplex PCR; TCRdb's copy keeps in-frame clones and lacks some. The data show about 25,000 clones, roughly 70% seen once. Turning to this clone: Its antigen is unknown.

An overlapping HIV-1 Gag peptide pool stimulated these cells at about 0.91 ug/peptide/mL. Sorting selected CD4+ T cells upregulating both CD40 ligand and CD69. PBMCs were depleted of CD8+ T cells before stimulation. Study-level findings and limits: TCR analyses could not target the rare provirus-carrying CMV-responding cells.

Sequenced material: CD4+ T cells sorted from PBMCs after approximately 20-hour stimulation, taken from a patient who received antiretroviral therapy. This clonotype originated in an adult man with HIV who was CMV-seropositive.

The CDR3 reads CATSRASGISADTQYF. The DNA of the CDR3 is TGTGCCACCAGCAGAGCGTCGGGGATTAGTGCAGATACGCAGTATTTT. This chain joins TRBV15 and TRBJ2-3, with D possibly being TRBD2 (5 bases). The CDR3 loop spans 16 amino acids. Germline V gene sequence: CDR1 LNHNV, CDR2 YYDKDF (reference sequence). Trimming took off 1 base at V and 4 bases at J, with 15 bases between the two ends. Full variable domain (remainder filled in from reference TRBV15 and TRBJ2-3): DAMVIQNPRYQVTQFGKPVTLSCSQTLNHNVMYWYQQKSSQAPKLLFHYYDKDFNNEADTPDNFQSRRPNTSFCFLDIRSPGLGDTAMYLCATSRASGISADTQYFGPGTRLTVL.